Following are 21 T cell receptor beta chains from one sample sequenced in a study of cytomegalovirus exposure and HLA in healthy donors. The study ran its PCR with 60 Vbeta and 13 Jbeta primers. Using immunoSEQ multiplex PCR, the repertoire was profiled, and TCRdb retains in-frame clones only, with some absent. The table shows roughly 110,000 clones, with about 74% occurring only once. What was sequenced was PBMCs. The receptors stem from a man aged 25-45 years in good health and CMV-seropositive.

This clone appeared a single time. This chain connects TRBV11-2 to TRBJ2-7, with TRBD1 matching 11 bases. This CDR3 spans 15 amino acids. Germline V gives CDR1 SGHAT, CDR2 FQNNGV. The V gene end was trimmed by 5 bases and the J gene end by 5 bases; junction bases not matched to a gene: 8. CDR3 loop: CASSPWDRGDHEQYF. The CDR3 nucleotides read TGTGCCAGCAGCCCCTGGGACAGGGGGGACCACGAGCAGTACTTC.

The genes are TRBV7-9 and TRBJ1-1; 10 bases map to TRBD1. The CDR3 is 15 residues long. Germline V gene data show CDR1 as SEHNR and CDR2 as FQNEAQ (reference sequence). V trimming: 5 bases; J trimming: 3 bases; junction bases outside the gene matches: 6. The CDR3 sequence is CASSLRGTGDTEAFF. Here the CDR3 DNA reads TGTGCCAGCAGCCTACGAGGGACAGGGGACACTGAAGCTTTCTTT. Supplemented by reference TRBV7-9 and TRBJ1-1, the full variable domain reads DTGVSQNPRHKITKRGQNVTFRCDPISEHNRLYWYRQTLGQGPEFLTYFQNEAQLEKSRLLSDRFSAERPKGSFSTLEIQRTEQGDSAMYLCASSLRGTGDTEAFFGQGTRLTVV.

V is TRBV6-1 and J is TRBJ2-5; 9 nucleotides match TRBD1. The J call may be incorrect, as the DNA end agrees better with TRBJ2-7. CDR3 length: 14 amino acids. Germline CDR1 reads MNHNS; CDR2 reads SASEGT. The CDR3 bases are TGTGCCAGCAGGGGGGGACAGGGCAGCGACGAGCAGTACTTC. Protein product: CASRGGQGSDEQYF.

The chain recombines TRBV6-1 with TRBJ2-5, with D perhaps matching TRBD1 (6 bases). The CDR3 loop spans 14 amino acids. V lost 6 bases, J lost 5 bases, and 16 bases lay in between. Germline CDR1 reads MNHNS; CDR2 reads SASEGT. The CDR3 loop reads CASRTGFGAETQYF. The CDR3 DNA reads TGTGCCAGCAGGACAGGTTTCGGAGCTGAGACCCAGTACTTC.

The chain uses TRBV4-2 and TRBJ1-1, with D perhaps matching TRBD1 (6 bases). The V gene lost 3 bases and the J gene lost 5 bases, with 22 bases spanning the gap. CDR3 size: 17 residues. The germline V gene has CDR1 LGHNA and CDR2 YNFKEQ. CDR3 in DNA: TGTGCCAGCAGCCAGATTCAAGGGGGTAGGAGACAAACTGAAGCTTTCTTT. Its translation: CASSQIQGGRRQTEAFF.

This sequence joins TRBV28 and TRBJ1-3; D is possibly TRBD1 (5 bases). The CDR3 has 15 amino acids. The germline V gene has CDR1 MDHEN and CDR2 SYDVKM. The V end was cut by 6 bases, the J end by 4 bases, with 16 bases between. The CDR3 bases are TGTGCCAGCAGCCCGGGTCAGGGCGACGGAAACACCATATATTTT. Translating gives CASSPGQGDGNTIYF.

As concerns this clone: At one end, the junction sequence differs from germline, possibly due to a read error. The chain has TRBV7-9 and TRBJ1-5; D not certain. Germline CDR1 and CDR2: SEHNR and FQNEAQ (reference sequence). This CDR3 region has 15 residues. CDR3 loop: CSSSSEVGSNQPQHF. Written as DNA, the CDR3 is TGTTCCAGCAGCTCCGAGGTCGGAAGCAATCAGCCCCAGCATTTT. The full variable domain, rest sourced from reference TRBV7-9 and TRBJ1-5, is DTGVSQNPRHKITKRGQNVTFRCDPISEHNRLYWYRQTLGQGPEFLTYFQNEAQLEKSRLLSDRFSAERPKGSFSTLEIQRTEQGDSAMYLCSSSSEVGSNQPQHFGDGTRLSIL.

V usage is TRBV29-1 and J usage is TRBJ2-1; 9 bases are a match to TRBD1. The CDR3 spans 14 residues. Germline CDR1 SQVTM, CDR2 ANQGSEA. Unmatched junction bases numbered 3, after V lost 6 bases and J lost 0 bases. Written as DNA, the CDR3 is TGCAGCGTAGAGGACAGGGGCTCCTACAATGAGCAGTTCTTC. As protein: CSVEDRGSYNEQFF.

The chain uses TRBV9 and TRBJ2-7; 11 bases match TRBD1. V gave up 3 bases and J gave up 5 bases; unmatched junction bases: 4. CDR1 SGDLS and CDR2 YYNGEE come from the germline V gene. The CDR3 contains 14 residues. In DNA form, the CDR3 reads TGTGCCAGCAGCGGGGGACAGGGGGGCCACGAGCAGTACTTC. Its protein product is CASSGGQGGHEQYF. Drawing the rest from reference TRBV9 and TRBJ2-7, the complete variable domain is DSGVTQTPKHLITATGQRVTLRCSPRSGDLSVYWYQQSLDQGLQFLIQYYNGEERAKGNILERFSAQQFPDLHSELNLSSLELGDSALYFCASSGGQGGHEQYFGPGTRLTVT.

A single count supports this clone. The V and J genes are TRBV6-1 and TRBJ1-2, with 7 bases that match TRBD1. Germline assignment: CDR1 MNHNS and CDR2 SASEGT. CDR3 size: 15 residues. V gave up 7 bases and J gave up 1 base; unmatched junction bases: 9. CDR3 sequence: CASIRWDRINYGYTF. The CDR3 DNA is TGTGCCAGCATTAGATGGGACAGAATTAACTATGGCTACACCTTC.

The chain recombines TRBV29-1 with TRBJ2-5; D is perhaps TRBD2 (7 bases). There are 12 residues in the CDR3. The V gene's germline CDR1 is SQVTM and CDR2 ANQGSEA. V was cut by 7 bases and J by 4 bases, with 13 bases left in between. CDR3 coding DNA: TGCAGCGCCCGGGGGGCGGGAGAGACCCAGTACTTC. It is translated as CSARGAGETQYF.

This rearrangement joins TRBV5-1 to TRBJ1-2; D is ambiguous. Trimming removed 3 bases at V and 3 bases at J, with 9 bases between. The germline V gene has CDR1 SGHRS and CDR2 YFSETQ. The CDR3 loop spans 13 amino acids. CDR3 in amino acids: CASSSTGDYGYTF. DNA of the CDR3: TGCGCCAGCAGCTCGACGGGAGACTATGGCTACACCTTC.

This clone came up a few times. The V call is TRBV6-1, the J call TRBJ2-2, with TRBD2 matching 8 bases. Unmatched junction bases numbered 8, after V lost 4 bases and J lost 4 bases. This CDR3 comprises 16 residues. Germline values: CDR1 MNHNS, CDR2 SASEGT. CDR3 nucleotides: TGTGCCAGCAGTGCGGGACTAGAATGGGTCACCGGGGAGCTGTTTTTT. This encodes CASSAGLEWVTGELFF.

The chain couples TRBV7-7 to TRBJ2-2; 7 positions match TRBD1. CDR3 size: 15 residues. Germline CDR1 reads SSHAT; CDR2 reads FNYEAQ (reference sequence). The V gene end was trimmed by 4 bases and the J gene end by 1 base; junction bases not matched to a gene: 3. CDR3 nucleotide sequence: TGTGCCAGCAGCTCCCGGACAGGGAACACCGGGGAGCTGTTTTTT. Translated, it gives CASSSRTGNTGELFF.

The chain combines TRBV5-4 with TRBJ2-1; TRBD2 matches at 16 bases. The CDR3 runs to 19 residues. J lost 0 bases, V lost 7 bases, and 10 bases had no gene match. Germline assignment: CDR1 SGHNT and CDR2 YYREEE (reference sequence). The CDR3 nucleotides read TGTGCCAGCTACAAGCCGGGACTAGCGGGGGGGAGCTCCTACAATGAGCAGTTCTTC. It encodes CASYKPGLAGGSSYNEQFF.

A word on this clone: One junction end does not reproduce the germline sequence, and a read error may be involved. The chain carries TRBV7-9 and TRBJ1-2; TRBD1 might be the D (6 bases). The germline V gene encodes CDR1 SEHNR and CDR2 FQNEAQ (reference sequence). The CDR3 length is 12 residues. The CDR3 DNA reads TGTGCCAGCAGCGGTAACAGGGTAGACTACCCCTTC. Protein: CASSGNRVDYPF. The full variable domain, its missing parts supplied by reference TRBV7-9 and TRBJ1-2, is DTGVSQNPRHKITKRGQNVTFRCDPISEHNRLYWYRQTLGQGPEFLTYFQNEAQLEKSRLLSDRFSAERPKGSFSTLEIQRTEQGDSAMYLCASSGNRVDYPFGSGTRLTVV.

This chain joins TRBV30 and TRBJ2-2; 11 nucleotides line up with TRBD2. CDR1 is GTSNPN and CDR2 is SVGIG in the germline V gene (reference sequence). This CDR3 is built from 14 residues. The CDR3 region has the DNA TGTGCTAGTAGCGGGGGGGATGTTTCCGGGGAGCTGTTTTTT. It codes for CASSGGDVSGELFF.

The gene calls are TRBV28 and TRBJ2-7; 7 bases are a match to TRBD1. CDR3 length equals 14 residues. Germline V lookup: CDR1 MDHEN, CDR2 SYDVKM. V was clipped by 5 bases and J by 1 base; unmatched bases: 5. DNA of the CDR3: TGTGCCAGCAGTACCTGGGACAGATCCTACGAGCAGTACTTC. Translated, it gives CASSTWDRSYEQYF.

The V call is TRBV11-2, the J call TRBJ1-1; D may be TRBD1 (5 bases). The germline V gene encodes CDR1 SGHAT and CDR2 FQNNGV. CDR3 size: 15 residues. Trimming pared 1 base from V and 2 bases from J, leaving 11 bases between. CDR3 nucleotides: TGTGCCAGCAGCTTAGGGCAGGGTTCAAACACTGAAGCTTTCTTT. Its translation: CASSLGQGSNTEAFF.

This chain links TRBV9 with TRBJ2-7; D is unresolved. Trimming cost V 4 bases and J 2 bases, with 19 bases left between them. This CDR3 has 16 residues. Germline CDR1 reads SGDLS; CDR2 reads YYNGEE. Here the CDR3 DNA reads TGTGCCAGCAGCTCCAGAGCAGAAGACACCACCTACGAGCAGTACTTC. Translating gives CASSSRAEDTTYEQYF.

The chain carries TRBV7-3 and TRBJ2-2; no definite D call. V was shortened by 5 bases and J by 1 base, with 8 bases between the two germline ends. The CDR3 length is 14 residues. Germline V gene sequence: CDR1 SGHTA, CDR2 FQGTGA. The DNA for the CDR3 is TGTGCCAGCAGCCCCCTGAGGAACACCGGGGAGCTGTTTTTT. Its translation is CASSPLRNTGELFF.